These T cell receptor beta chains were read from a single sample in a study of blood T cell repertoires in COVID-19. Sequencing was performed with immunoSEQ multiplex PCR; in TCRdb, only in-frame clones are kept and a portion is missing. Of about 100,000 clones listed, 60% to 85% are singletons. The specimen sequenced was peripheral blood. Receptor source: a man aged 65 to 79 with acute or convalescent COVID-19. The CDR3 runs from the conserved cysteine through the conserved F or W. The D gene is left open where the match is weak. The size field is filled for only some rows; it gives once, few, many or a size class.

clone size: once
J gene: TRBJ1-2
V gene: TRBV7-8
D gene: TRBD1
CDR3 protein: CASTHKGTATNYGYTF
CDR3 DNA: TGTGCCAGCACCCATAAAGGGACAGCAACTAACTATGGCTACACCTTC

clone size: -
J gene: TRBJ2-1
V gene: TRBV6-2/TRBV6-3
D gene: TRBD2
CDR3 protein: CASSYLPVGGAIYNEQFF
CDR3 DNA: TGTGCCAGCAGTTACCTCCCCGTCGGGGGGGCCATTTACAATGAGCAGTTCTTC

clone size: -
J gene: TRBJ1-6
V gene: TRBV6-5
D gene: -
CDR3 protein: CASSYGGNERGSPLHF
CDR3 DNA: TGTGCCAGCAGTTACGGAGGAAATGAACGGGGATCACCCCTCCACTTT

clone size: -
J gene: TRBJ1-2
V gene: TRBV5-1
D gene: -
CDR3 protein: CASSLVQGGKANYGYTF
CDR3 DNA: TGCGCCAGCAGCTTGGTACAGGGTGGGAAAGCTAACTATGGCTACACCTTC

clone size: once
J gene: TRBJ2-7
V gene: TRBV7-9
D gene: -
CDR3 protein: CASSLSGGSEQYF
CDR3 DNA: TGTGCCAGCAGCTTGTCCGGTGGGAGCGAGCAGTACTTC

clone size: -
J gene: TRBJ2-3
V gene: TRBV5-5
D gene: -
CDR3 protein: CASSPRRQTTDTQYF
CDR3 DNA: TGTGCCAGCAGCCCTAGGCGCCAGACCACAGATACGCAGTATTTT

clone size: few
J gene: TRBJ2-7
V gene: TRBV15
D gene: -
CDR3 protein: CATSSGGSSYEQYF
CDR3 DNA: TGTGCCACCAGCAGCGGAGGCAGTTCCTACGAGCAGTACTTC

clone size: once
J gene: TRBJ1-1
V gene: TRBV10-3
D gene: TRBD1
CDR3 protein: CAISANSGTGSTEAFF
CDR3 DNA: TGTGCCATCAGCGCGAATTCCGGGACAGGGAGCACTGAAGCTTTCTTT

clone size: -
J gene: TRBJ1-5
V gene: TRBV3-1/TRBV3-2
D gene: TRBD1
CDR3 protein: CASSQGGTGINQPQHF
CDR3 DNA: TGTGCCAGCAGCCAAGGGGGGACAGGGATAAATCAGCCCCAGCATTTT

clone size: -
J gene: TRBJ2-7
V gene: TRBV6-5
D gene: -
CDR3 protein: CASSQTRNSYEQYF
CDR3 DNA: TGTGCCAGCAGCCAGACAAGAAACTCCTACGAGCAGTACTTC

clone size: -
J gene: TRBJ1-6
V gene: TRBV12-3/TRBV12-4
D gene: -
CDR3 protein: CASTAWNSPLHF
CDR3 DNA: TGTGCCAGCACCGCGTGGAATTCACCCCTCCACTTT

clone size: -
J gene: TRBJ2-1
V gene: TRBV27
D gene: TRBD2
CDR3 protein: CASVRLAGINEQFF
CDR3 DNA: TGTGCCAGCGTTCGACTAGCGGGGATCAATGAGCAGTTCTTC

clone size: -
J gene: TRBJ1-2
V gene: TRBV5-1
D gene: -
CDR3 protein: CASSLRAAGVAANYGYTF
CDR3 DNA: TGCGCCAGCAGCTTGAGGGCCGCAGGGGTCGCCGCTAACTATGGCTACACCTTC

clone size: -
J gene: TRBJ2-5
V gene: TRBV7-9
D gene: TRBD1
CDR3 protein: CASSLQGEQETQYF
CDR3 DNA: TGTGCCAGCAGCCTACAGGGGGAACAAGAGACCCAGTACTTC

clone size: -
J gene: TRBJ1-5
V gene: TRBV5-1
D gene: -
CDR3 protein: CASSLATGNNQPQHF
CDR3 DNA: TGCGCCAGCAGCTTGGCCACGGGGAACAATCAGCCCCAGCATTTT

clone size: -
J gene: TRBJ1-2
V gene: TRBV7-2
D gene: TRBD1
CDR3 protein: CASSSRTGMIDGYTF
CDR3 DNA: TGTGCCAGCAGTTCGCGGACAGGCATGATAGATGGCTACACCTTC

clone size: -
J gene: TRBJ1-1
V gene: TRBV2
D gene: -
CDR3 protein: CASSEMDQRTEAFF
CDR3 DNA: TGTGCCAGCAGTGAAATGGATCAGCGGACTGAAGCTTTCTTT

clone size: -
J gene: TRBJ1-2
V gene: TRBV2
D gene: -
CDR3 protein: CASSEMGWRSYGYTF
CDR3 DNA: TGTGCCAGCAGTGAAATGGGGTGGAGGAGCTATGGCTACACCTTC

clone size: -
J gene: TRBJ2-4
V gene: TRBV6-5
D gene: -
CDR3 protein: CASSSPTGAKNIQYF
CDR3 DNA: TGTGCCAGCAGTTCGCCCACAGGGGCCAAAAACATTCAGTACTTC

clone size: -
J gene: TRBJ2-7
V gene: TRBV18
D gene: TRBD1
CDR3 protein: CASSPAHGQDYEQYF
CDR3 DNA: TGTGCCAGCTCACCCGCACATGGACAGGACTACGAGCAGTACTTC

clone size: -
J gene: TRBJ1-1
V gene: TRBV25-1
D gene: TRBD1
CDR3 protein: CASTRQGAEAFF
CDR3 DNA: TGTGCCAGCACTCGACAGGGGGCTGAAGCTTTCTTT

clone size: -
J gene: TRBJ2-5
V gene: TRBV9
D gene: TRBD2
CDR3 protein: CASSVTGGSETQYF
CDR3 DNA: TGTGCCAGCAGCGTAACGGGGGGGTCGGAGACCCAGTACTTC

clone size: -
J gene: TRBJ1-2
V gene: TRBV10-2
D gene: -
CDR3 protein: CASSGATEAFANYGYTF
CDR3 DNA: TGCGCCAGCAGTGGGGCTACGGAAGCATTTGCTAACTATGGCTACACCTTC

clone size: -
J gene: TRBJ2-3
V gene: TRBV28
D gene: TRBD1
CDR3 protein: CASRNPGQGVTTDTQYF
CDR3 DNA: TGTGCCAGCAGGAACCCGGGACAGGGGGTAACCACAGATACGCAGTATTTT

clone size: -
J gene: TRBJ2-2
V gene: TRBV28
D gene: TRBD1
CDR3 protein: CASSLLGQGHRELFF
CDR3 DNA: TGTGCCAGCAGCTTGTTGGGACAGGGGCATCGGGAGCTGTTTTTT

clone size: -
J gene: TRBJ1-1
V gene: TRBV12-3/TRBV12-4
D gene: TRBD1
CDR3 protein: CASRQGGYTEAFF
CDR3 DNA: TGTGCCAGCAGACAGGGGGGATACACTGAAGCTTTCTTT

clone size: once
J gene: TRBJ1-4
V gene: TRBV18
D gene: -
CDR3 protein: CATSAGVNEKLFF
CDR3 DNA: TGTGCCACCTCGGCAGGGGTAAATGAAAAACTGTTTTTT

clone size: -
J gene: TRBJ2-7
V gene: TRBV2
D gene: -
CDR3 protein: CASSGGGPPVLEQYF
CDR3 DNA: TGTGCCAGCAGTGGGGGAGGACCCCCGGTTTTGGAGCAGTACTTC

clone size: -
J gene: TRBJ2-2
V gene: TRBV7-6
D gene: -
CDR3 protein: CASSSRPRGNTGELFF
CDR3 DNA: TGTGCCAGCAGCTCGAGACCTAGGGGGAACACCGGGGAGCTGTTTTTT

clone size: -
J gene: TRBJ2-7
V gene: TRBV7-2
D gene: TRBD2
CDR3 protein: CASSSSSGGLYEQYF
CDR3 DNA: TGTGCCAGCAGCTCCTCGAGCGGGGGCCTCTACGAGCAGTACTTC

clone size: -
J gene: TRBJ1-5
V gene: TRBV6-1
D gene: -
CDR3 protein: CASSDLRGQPQHF
CDR3 DNA: TGTGCCAGCAGTGACCTAAGGGGTCAGCCCCAGCATTTT

clone size: -
J gene: TRBJ2-7
V gene: TRBV29-1
D gene: -
CDR3 protein: CSARDTSYEQYF
CDR3 DNA: TGCAGCGCTCGGGACACATCCTACGAGCAGTACTTC

clone size: few
J gene: TRBJ2-3
V gene: TRBV24-1
D gene: TRBD2
CDR3 protein: CATSSRAAGVDTQYF
CDR3 DNA: TGTGCCACCAGCAGCCGGGCAGCGGGGGTGGATACGCAGTATTTT

clone size: -
J gene: TRBJ2-3
V gene: TRBV21-1
D gene: -
CDR3 protein: CASLTSGGASQYF
CDR3 DNA: TGTGCCAGCCTGACTAGCGGGGGGGCCTCGCAGTATTTT

clone size: once
J gene: TRBJ2-7
V gene: TRBV6-2/TRBV6-3
D gene: TRBD2
CDR3 protein: CASSYSGLAFYEQYF
CDR3 DNA: TGTGCCAGCAGTTACTCTGGACTAGCGTTCTACGAGCAGTACTTC

clone size: -
J gene: TRBJ1-6
V gene: TRBV13
D gene: -
CDR3 protein: CASSLLQKSNSPLHF
CDR3 DNA: TGTGCCAGCAGCTTGTTACAGAAGAGTAATTCACCCCTCCACTTT

clone size: -
J gene: TRBJ2-7
V gene: TRBV29-1
D gene: TRBD2
CDR3 protein: CSVGGDGYEQYF
CDR3 DNA: TGCAGCGTGGGAGGGGACGGCTACGAGCAGTACTTC

clone size: -
J gene: TRBJ2-5
V gene: TRBV10-1
D gene: -
CDR3 protein: CASSESGVETQYF
CDR3 DNA: TGCGCCAGCAGTGAGTCAGGGGTAGAGACCCAGTACTTC

clone size: -
J gene: TRBJ1-2
V gene: TRBV27
D gene: -
CDR3 protein: CASSRTRVDYGYTF
CDR3 DNA: TGTGCCAGCAGTAGGACCAGGGTTGACTATGGCTACACCTTC

clone size: few
J gene: TRBJ2-5
V gene: TRBV11-3
D gene: TRBD1
CDR3 protein: CASSPGQGGETQYF
CDR3 DNA: TGTGCCAGCAGCCCAGGACAGGGGGGAGAGACCCAGTACTTC

clone size: -
J gene: TRBJ2-3
V gene: TRBV9
D gene: -
CDR3 protein: CASSVETGYLDTLVF
CDR3 DNA: TGTGCCAGCAGCGTAGAAACAGGCTACTTAGATACGCTTGTTTTT

clone size: -
J gene: TRBJ1-5
V gene: TRBV5-4
D gene: -
CDR3 protein: CASSIDTDQPQHF
CDR3 DNA: TGTGCCAGCAGCATAGACACCGATCAGCCCCAGCATTTT

clone size: -
J gene: TRBJ2-3
V gene: TRBV5-1
D gene: -
CDR3 protein: CASSLDRGAGTDTQYF
CDR3 DNA: TGCGCCAGCAGCTTGGACCGGGGGGCCGGCACAGATACGCAGTATTTT

clone size: -
J gene: TRBJ1-2
V gene: TRBV7-2
D gene: -
CDR3 protein: CASSLVGSHYGYTF
CDR3 DNA: TGTGCCAGCAGCTTAGTGGGCAGCCACTATGGCTACACCTTC

clone size: -
J gene: TRBJ2-1
V gene: TRBV7-8
D gene: -
CDR3 protein: CASSPTAQHNEQFF
CDR3 DNA: TGTGCCAGCAGCCCGACAGCCCAGCACAATGAGCAGTTCTTC

clone size: -
J gene: TRBJ2-3
V gene: TRBV20-1
D gene: TRBD2
CDR3 protein: CSASQSGGMTDTQYF
CDR3 DNA: TGCAGTGCTAGTCAGAGCGGGGGTATGACAGATACGCAGTATTTT

clone size: -
J gene: TRBJ2-2
V gene: TRBV18
D gene: TRBD1
CDR3 protein: CASSPRDRRTGELFF
CDR3 DNA: TGTGCCAGCTCACCAAGGGACAGGCGTACCGGGGAGCTGTTTTTT

clone size: -
J gene: TRBJ2-1
V gene: TRBV9
D gene: -
CDR3 protein: CASSAPKAGLSYNEQFF
CDR3 DNA: TGTGCCAGCAGCGCTCCCAAAGCGGGTCTCTCCTACAATGAGCAGTTCTTC